These 2 T cell receptor beta chains were all obtained from the same sample, sequenced in a study of blood T cell repertoires in COVID-19. Assay used: immunoSEQ multiplex PCR; TCRdb lists only in-frame clones, some missing. Among approximately 200,000 clones, more than 85% were seen once, and the ten largest hold roughly 2%. The sequencing sample was made of peripheral blood. The receptors come from a man in his forties or fifties with active or convalescent COVID-19.

On this clone itself: The same CDR3 also results from other DNA sequences found in this sample. The V gene is TRBV28, the J gene TRBJ1-5; D is unresolved. Trimming stripped 1 base from V and 7 bases from J, with 5 bases between. The CDR3 sequence is 12 residues long. Germline values: CDR1 MDHEN, CDR2 SYDVKM. CDR3 protein: CASSLLRQPQHF. CDR3 sequence (DNA): TGTGCCAGCAGTTTATTGCGACAGCCCCAGCATTTT.

The chain's CDR3 is CASSVAVAGNTIYF. In nucleotides, the CDR3 is TGTGCCAGCAGCGTAGCCGTGGCAGGAAACACCATATATTTT. The chain links TRBV9 to TRBJ1-3; no reliable D call. Germline V CDR1 and CDR2: SGDLS, YYNGEE. The CDR3 runs to 14 residues. Trimming took off 0 bases at V and 4 bases at J, with 8 bases between the two ends.